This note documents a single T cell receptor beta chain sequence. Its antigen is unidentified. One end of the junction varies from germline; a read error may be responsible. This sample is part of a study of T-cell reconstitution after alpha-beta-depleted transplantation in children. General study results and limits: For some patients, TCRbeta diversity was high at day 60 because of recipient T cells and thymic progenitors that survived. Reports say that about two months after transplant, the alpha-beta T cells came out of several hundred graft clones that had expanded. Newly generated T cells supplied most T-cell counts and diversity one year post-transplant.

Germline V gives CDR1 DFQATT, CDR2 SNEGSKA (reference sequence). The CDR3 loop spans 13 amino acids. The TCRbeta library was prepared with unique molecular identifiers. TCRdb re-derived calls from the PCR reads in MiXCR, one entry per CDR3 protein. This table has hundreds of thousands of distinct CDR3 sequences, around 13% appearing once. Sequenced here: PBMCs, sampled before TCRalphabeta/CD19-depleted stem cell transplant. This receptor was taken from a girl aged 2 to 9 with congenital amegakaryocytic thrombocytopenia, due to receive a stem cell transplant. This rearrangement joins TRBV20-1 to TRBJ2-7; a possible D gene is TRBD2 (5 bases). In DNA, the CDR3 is TGCAGTGCTAGCGGACTTTACAACTACGGGCAGTACTTC. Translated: CSASGLYNYGQYF.